The next 17 T cell receptor beta chains were all read from a single sample in a study of blood T cell repertoires in COVID-19. Clones were sequenced by immunoSEQ multiplex PCR, and TCRdb holds only the in-frame ones, with some missing. The data contain around 150,000 clones, about 83% of them singletons. The sequencing input was peripheral blood. These receptors all stem from an elderly woman with acute or convalescent COVID-19.

The gene calls are TRBV5-1 and TRBJ1-6; D call uncertain. The V end was cut by 0 bases, the J end by 10 bases, with 8 bases between. Germline CDR1 reads SGHRS; CDR2 reads YFSETQ. The CDR3 is 13 amino acids. CDR3 sequence: CASSLEAESPLHF. CDR3 sequence (DNA): TGCGCCAGCAGCTTGGAAGCGGAATCACCCCTCCACTTT.

The gene calls are TRBV5-1 and TRBJ1-5; 9 positions match TRBD1. This CDR3 region has 15 residues. V gave up 4 bases and J gave up 1 base; unmatched junction bases: 3. The germline CDR1 and CDR2 sequences are SGHRS and YFSETQ. The CDR3 DNA sequence: TGCGCCAGCAGCGTGGGACAGGGAAGCAATCAGCCCCAGCATTTT. As protein: CASSVGQGSNQPQHF.

This clone was detected a few times. J is TRBJ1-1 and V is TRBV29-1, with a tentative D call TRBD1 (6 bases). The V gene lost 8 bases and the J gene lost 7 bases, with 26 bases spanning the gap. Germline CDR1 reads SQVTM; CDR2 reads ANQGSEA. The CDR3 is 15 amino acids. The CDR3 sequence is CSSPPGTRRLVEAFF. The CDR3 region has the DNA TGCAGCTCGCCGCCGGGGACAAGACGACTCGTTGAAGCTTTCTTT.

This rearrangement joins TRBV7-9 to TRBJ2-1; possibly TRBD2 for D (6 bases). The germline gives CDR1 SEHNR, CDR2 FQNEAQ (reference sequence). Trimming took off 5 bases at V and 3 bases at J, with 17 bases between the two ends. The CDR3 consists of 16 residues. In DNA, the CDR3 is TGTGCCAGCAGCATCAGCCGCAGGAGGGGCTACAATGAGCAGTTCTTC. This translates into CASSISRRRGYNEQFF.

This chain joins TRBV4-2 and TRBJ2-7; 8 bases fit TRBD2. Trimming cost V 3 bases and J 0 bases; bases outside gene matches: 10. This CDR3 contains 17 residues. Germline values: CDR1 LGHNA, CDR2 YNFKEQ. The CDR3 loop reads CASSHPSLSGSSYEQYF. The CDR3 nucleotides read TGTGCCAGCAGCCACCCCAGTCTGAGCGGGAGCTCCTACGAGCAGTACTTC.

This chain uses TRBV5-5 with TRBJ2-7; 7 bases are a match to TRBD2. V shed 4 bases and J 7 bases; nucleotides not matched to a gene: 8. Germline CDR1 is SGHKS and CDR2 is YYEKEE (reference sequence). This CDR3 has 13 residues. CDR3 protein: CASSRGGEVEQYF. CDR3 nucleotides: TGTGCCAGCAGCCGGGGAGGGGAGGTGGAGCAGTACTTC.

The chain uses TRBV6-5 and TRBJ1-1; 9 nucleotides match TRBD1. This CDR3 is 14 amino acids long. The germline CDR1 and CDR2 sequences are MNHEY and SVGAGI. V shed 7 bases, J shed 7 bases, and the junction held 10 bases outside the gene matches. The CDR3 region is CASTLRDRAGEAFF. CDR3 nucleotides: TGTGCCAGCACCCTCCGGGACAGGGCTGGTGAAGCTTTCTTT.

The chain uses TRBV6-5 and TRBJ2-7; 11 bases are a match to TRBD2. CDR3 size: 14 residues. Germline CDR1 and CDR2: MNHEY and SVGAGI. The V gene end was trimmed by 6 bases and the J gene end by 3 bases; junction bases not matched to a gene: 4. The DNA of the CDR3 is TGTGCCAGCAGGAGAACTAGCGGGGGCTACGAGCAGTACTTC. Its protein is CASRRTSGGYEQYF.

This chain joins TRBV27 and TRBJ2-1; possible D gene TRBD2, 5 bases. Per germline, CDR1 MNHEY and CDR2 SMNVEV (reference sequence). The germline V and J ends were trimmed by 8 bases and 0 bases, with 17 bases remaining between them. This CDR3 has 16 amino acids. CDR3 nucleotides: TGTGCCAGCTACCGGACTCAGGCACGCTCCTACAATGAGCAGTTCTTC. Amino acids: CASYRTQARSYNEQFF.

The genes are TRBV7-2 and TRBJ1-5; 7 positions match TRBD1. The CDR3 sequence is 16 residues long. V lost 1 base and J lost 7; bases outside the gene matches: 10. Germline loops: CDR1 SGHTA, CDR2 FQGNSA. This CDR3 reads CASSLGRDSPGQPQHF. The CDR3 nucleotides read TGTGCCAGCAGCTTAGGGCGGGACAGCCCTGGCCAGCCCCAGCATTTT.

CDR3 loop: CASSGGGLGYEQYF. Here the CDR3 DNA reads TGTGCCAGCAGCGGCGGGGGGCTGGGCTACGAGCAGTACTTC. The chain recombines TRBV11-1 with TRBJ2-7; TRBD2 agrees at 8 bases. The V gene's germline CDR1 is SGHAT and CDR2 FQDESV (reference sequence). This CDR3 contains 14 residues. V was clipped by 5 bases and J by 3 bases; unmatched bases: 6.

This clone was recorded a few times. The V gene is TRBV10-1, the J gene TRBJ1-2; 8 nucleotides agree with TRBD1. This CDR3 has 14 amino acids. The trim removed 6 bases at V and 5 bases at J, leaving 8 bases unmatched. Germline V gene sequence: CDR1 WNHNN, CDR2 SYGVQD (reference sequence). The CDR3 loop is CASSDTDRAYGYTF. The DNA of the CDR3 is TGCGCCAGCAGCGATACGGACAGGGCGTATGGCTACACCTTC.

The chain is built from TRBV19 and TRBJ1-1; unclear D gene. V lost 8 bases, J lost 1 base, and 17 bases lay in between. The germline V gene encodes CDR1 LNHDA and CDR2 SQIVND (reference sequence). The CDR3 spans 15 residues. CDR3 nucleotides: TGTGCCAGTCGGCCCGGAGACGGGTCGAACACTGAAGCTTTCTTT. It translates to CASRPGDGSNTEAFF. Based on the CDR3 plus reference TRBV19 and TRBJ1-1, the full variable domain is DGGITQSPKYLFRKEGQNVTLSCEQNLNHDAMYWYRQDPGQGLRLIYYSQIVNDFQKGDIAEGYSVSREKKESFPLTVTSAQKNPTAFYLCASRPGDGSNTEAFFGQGTRLTVV.

This clone was seen once. The CDR3 nucleotides read TGCGCCAGCAGCTTGGCCACTACAACCTACGAGCAGTACTTC. Protein product: CASSLATTTYEQYF. The chain uses TRBV5-1 and TRBJ2-7; no firm D call. V was shortened by 0 bases and J by 2 bases, with 9 bases between the two germline ends. Germline V gives CDR1 SGHRS, CDR2 YFSETQ. The CDR3 consists of 14 residues.

This clone was observed a handful of times. The CDR3: CASSYRRTAFLEQFF. The CDR3 DNA follows: TGTGCCAGCAGCTATCGAAGGACTGCCTTTTTGGAGCAGTTCTTC. The chain is built from TRBV7-8 and TRBJ2-1, with TRBD2 as a possible D gene (5 bases). The V end was cut by 4 bases, the J end by 10 bases, with 20 bases between. The CDR3 runs to 15 residues. In germline, CDR1 is SGHVS, CDR2 FQNEAQ.

Here the CDR3 DNA reads TGTGCCAGCAGTTACGCGACAGGGCAGCCCCAGCATTTT. It translates to CASSYATGQPQHF. The chain has TRBV6-5 and TRBJ1-5; the match to TRBD1 covers 7 bases. J lost 7 bases, V lost 2 bases, and 2 bases had no gene match. The CDR3 has 13 residues. Germline-derived CDR1 and CDR2 are MNHEY and SVGAGI.

A single count supports this clone. The V gene is TRBV6-5, the J gene TRBJ1-3; D is perhaps TRBD1 (5 bases). Trimming pared 4 bases from V and 0 bases from J, leaving 13 bases between. This CDR3 is 16 amino acids long. CDR1 is MNHEY, CDR2 SVGAGI, per germline. The CDR3: CASSWRQTFSGNTIYF. DNA of the CDR3: TGTGCCAGCAGTTGGCGACAGACCTTCTCTGGAAACACCATATATTTT.